Sequencing of this TCR beta chain was carried out in a study of blood T cell repertoires in COVID-19. CDR1 is SSHAT, CDR2 FNYEAQ, per germline (reference sequence). There are 14 residues in the CDR3. Losses at the gene ends were 5 bases for V and 6 bases for J; bases not matched to a gene: 4. Assay: immunoSEQ multiplex PCR; the TCRdb copy retains only in-frame clones and omits some. The sample holds 410,000 or so clones, 86% seen once. The rearrangement uses TRBV7-7 and TRBJ2-1; 10 bases map to TRBD2. The sequenced material came from peripheral blood. The source of this sequence is a woman aged 25 to 39 with active or convalescent COVID-19. CDR3 coding DNA: TGTGCCAGCAGCGCGGGACTAGCGAGCAATGAGCAGTTCTTC. Its protein is CASSAGLASNEQFF. The complete variable domain, with remaining parts taken from reference TRBV7-7 and TRBJ2-1, reads GAGVSQSPRYKVTKRGQDVTLRCDPISSHATLYWYQQALGQGPEFLTYFNYEAQPDKSGLPSDRFSAERPEGSISTLTIQRTEQRDSAMYRCASSAGLASNEQFFGPGTRLTVL.